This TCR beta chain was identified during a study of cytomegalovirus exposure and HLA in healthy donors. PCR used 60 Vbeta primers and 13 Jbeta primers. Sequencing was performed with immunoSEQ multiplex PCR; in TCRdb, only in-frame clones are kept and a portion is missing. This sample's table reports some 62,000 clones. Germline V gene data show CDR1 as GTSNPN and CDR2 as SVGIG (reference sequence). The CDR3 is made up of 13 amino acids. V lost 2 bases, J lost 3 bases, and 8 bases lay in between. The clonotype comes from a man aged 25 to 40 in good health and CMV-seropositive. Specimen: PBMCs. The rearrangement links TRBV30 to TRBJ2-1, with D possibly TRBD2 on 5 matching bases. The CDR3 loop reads CAWSTGFYNEQFF. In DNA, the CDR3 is TGTGCCTGGAGTACGGGGTTCTACAATGAGCAGTTCTTC. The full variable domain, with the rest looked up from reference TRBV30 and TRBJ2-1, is SQTIHQWPATLVQPVGSPLSLECTVEGTSNPNLYWYRQAAGRGLQLLFYSVGIGQISSEVPQNLSASRPQDRQFILSSKKLLLSDSGFYLCAWSTGFYNEQFFGPGTRLTVL.